What follows describes a single T cell receptor beta chain. CDR1 and CDR2 from the germline V gene are LNHDA and SQIVND (reference sequence). The V gene end was trimmed by 5 bases and the J gene end by 4 bases; junction bases not matched to a gene: 8. The CDR3 spans 15 residues. The record originates from a study of radiotherapy plus CTLA-4 blockade in lung cancer. Here immunoSEQ multiplex PCR was the method, and the copy in TCRdb shows in-frame clones only, minus some. Of around 130,000 clones listed, 80% to 90% were seen once; the top ten hold 6.9%. The chain carries TRBV19 and TRBJ2-1; TRBD2 agrees at 7 bases. The TCR sequence derives from a human donor with non-small cell lung cancer that progressed on radiotherapy plus ipilimumab. Sequencing was performed on peripheral blood, taken from a patient treated with radiotherapy plus ipilimumab. CDR3 in amino acids: CASSPGGVLYNEQFF. CDR3 bases: TGTGCCAGTAGTCCGGGGGGAGTACTATACAATGAGCAGTTCTTC.